This TCR beta chain was captured by sequencing in a study of regulatory T cells in long-lasting Graves disease. Time point: newly diagnosed GD, antithyroid drugs for less than 3 months. The TCR library was made from RNA that had been extracted from PBMCs in TRIzol. Building the TCR beta libraries relied on iRepertoire HTBI primers, and CDR3 regions underwent Arm-PCR. In the study's own analysis: Across all samples, roughly 62 TRBV segments and 15 or so TRBJ segments were identified. TCRdb recomputed calls from the multiplex PCR reads with MiXCR, one row per CDR3 protein. TCRdb's processing, not the authors' own work, is the source of the V and J calls. Of about 470,000 distinct CDR3 sequences in the sample, around 15% were seen once. This clonotype was seen repeatedly, ten times or more. Germline loops: CDR1 MGHRA, CDR2 YSYEKL. V lost 1 base, J lost 6 bases, and 13 bases lay in between. CDR3 length equals 15 residues.

This sample was also put to use in a study of T cells in Graves' hyperthyroidism and ophthalmopathy.

The sequencing here drew on peripheral blood mononuclear cells (PBMCs), taken at new diagnosis, from a patient treated with antithyroid drugs. The gene calls are TRBV4-1 and TRBJ2-1; D ambiguous. The receptor was isolated from a man aged 40-49 years with Graves disease. CDR3 sequence: CASSQVRDLFNEQFF. The CDR3 coding sequence is TGCGCCAGCAGCCAAGTCAGAGACCTCTTCAATGAGCAGTTCTTC.